Given below is one TCR beta chain in context. Its antigen is unidentified. The PCR was carried out with 60 Vbeta primers and 13 Jbeta primers. The method was immunoSEQ multiplex PCR; TCRdb's version includes in-frame clones alone and lacks a portion of them. The table for this sample gives some 120,000 clones. Donors had nominal health at sampling but likely had unrecorded immune exposures. The V gene end was trimmed by 5 bases and the J gene end by 2 bases; junction bases not matched to a gene: 8. There are 14 residues in the CDR3. Per the germline V gene, CDR1 is GTSNPN and CDR2 is SVGIG (reference sequence). This record comes from a study of cytomegalovirus exposure and HLA in healthy donors. Study summary: Earlier work reported 95 million to 130 million unique TCR beta sequences from 180 million or so T cells.

Study-level findings and limits: HLA allele associations emerged for roughly 16,000 TCR beta sequences in a later analysis, at 0.05 false discovery rate.

The receptor comes from a man aged 25 to 40 in good health and CMV-seronegative. This chain uses TRBV30 with TRBJ2-7; 8 nucleotides match TRBD1. The sample comprised PBMCs. CDR3 in amino acids: CAWDRGSGTYEQYF. CDR3 bases: TGTGCCTGGGACAGGGGATCCGGGACCTACGAGCAGTACTTC.